This TCR beta chain was identified during a study of blood T cell repertoires in COVID-19. Looked up from germline, CDR1 is SGHAT and CDR2 is FQNNGV. The CDR3 has 14 residues. Losses at the gene ends were 6 bases for V and 2 bases for J; bases not matched to a gene: 5. Authors' data handling: Amplification of reference gene primers provided the estimated nucleated cell counts. Produced via immunoSEQ multiplex PCR; TCRdb's table is partial and in-frame only. Clone size and the V and J calls come from that table; the DNA yielded D and trimming. Of approximately 100,000 clones listed, around 92% are singletons.

The material sequenced was peripheral blood. The receptor comes from a man aged 50-60 years with active COVID-19. The chain uses TRBV11-2 and TRBJ2-7; 9 bases line up with TRBD2. CDR3 residues: CASRTAGGTYEQYF. In DNA, the CDR3 is TGTGCCAGCAGAACAGCGGGAGGCACCTACGAGCAGTACTTC.